The rows below give T cell receptor beta chains drawn from one sample of a study of cytomegalovirus exposure and HLA in healthy donors. Some clones are missing from TCRdb's copy, which holds only in-frame ones; the method was immunoSEQ multiplex PCR. The sample includes 55,000 or so clones, roughly 82% of them seen just once. Material: PBMCs. The receptors were sampled from a man aged 25 to 45 in good health and CMV-seronegative. The CDR3 runs from the conserved cysteine through the conserved F or W. Each record gives: CDR3 protein, CDR3 DNA, J gene, clone size, V gene, CDR3 length, D gene. A D gene is named only where the DNA matches it firmly. Clone sizes are given selectively: once, few, many, or a class where the clone is expanded.

CDR3: CASSLTGGSGEKLFF
DNA: TGTGCCAGCAGCTTGACAGGGGGCTCTGGAGAAAAACTGTTTTTT
J: TRBJ1-4
size: .
V: TRBV5-6
length: 15
D: TRBD1

CDR3: CASSLAGAHQPQHF
DNA: TGTGCCAGCAGCTTAGCAGGGGCGCATCAGCCCCAGCATTTT
J: TRBJ1-5
size: once
V: TRBV13
length: 14
D: .

CDR3: CASSPARDYGYTF
DNA: TGTGCCAGTAGTCCTGCCAGGGACTATGGCTACACCTTC
J: TRBJ1-2
size: .
V: TRBV19
length: 13
D: .

CDR3: CASSDREVNEQFF
DNA: TGTGCCAGCAGTGACAGGGAGGTGAATGAGCAGTTCTTC
J: TRBJ2-1
size: .
V: TRBV6-1
length: 13
D: .

CDR3: CASSPTGARYNEQFF
DNA: TGTGCCAGCTCACCCACAGGGGCACGGTACAATGAGCAGTTCTTC
J: TRBJ2-1
size: .
V: TRBV18
length: 15
D: TRBD1

CDR3: CAISPGQGATHYGYTF
DNA: TGTGCCATCAGCCCGGGACAGGGGGCGACGCACTATGGCTACACCTTC
J: TRBJ1-2
size: few
V: TRBV10-3
length: 16
D: TRBD1

CDR3: CASRDREPRPGNTIYF
DNA: TGTGCCAGCAGGGACAGGGAACCTCGACCTGGAAACACCATATATTTT
J: TRBJ1-3
size: once
V: TRBV2
length: 16
D: TRBD1

CDR3: CASSSQLQETQYF
DNA: TGTGCCAGCAGCTCACAGCTCCAAGAGACCCAGTACTTC
J: TRBJ2-5
size: .
V: TRBV5-8
length: 13
D: .

CDR3: CASAWDRTNTEAFF
DNA: TGTGCCAGCGCGTGGGACAGAACTAACACTGAAGCTTTCTTT
J: TRBJ1-1
size: .
V: TRBV18
length: 14
D: TRBD1

CDR3: CASSVFGQGGEQYF
DNA: TGTGCCAGCAGCGTATTTGGACAGGGGGGCGAGCAGTACTTC
J: TRBJ2-7
size: .
V: TRBV9
length: 14
D: TRBD1

CDR3: CASSLDSRVRGEYNSPLHF
DNA: TGCGCCAGCAGCTTGGACAGCAGGGTAAGGGGTGAATATAATTCACCCCTCCACTTT
J: TRBJ1-6
size: once
V: TRBV5-1
length: 19
D: .

CDR3: CASSLQGDSYEQYF
DNA: TGTGCCAGCAGCCTACAGGGAGACTCCTACGAGCAGTACTTC
J: TRBJ2-7
size: .
V: TRBV7-9
length: 14
D: .

CDR3: CAWSPLRVGNTEAFF
DNA: TGTGCCTGGAGCCCTCTACGGGTGGGGAACACTGAAGCTTTCTTT
J: TRBJ1-1
size: .
V: TRBV30
length: 15
D: .

CDR3: CASSSSTPGRYEQYF
DNA: TGTGCCAGCAGCTCCAGTACCCCAGGGCGATACGAGCAGTACTTC
J: TRBJ2-7
size: .
V: TRBV7-2
length: 15
D: .

CDR3: CASSLGEGRPGYTF
DNA: TGTGCCAGCAGCTTAGGGGAGGGGCGCCCTGGCTACACCTTC
J: TRBJ1-2
size: .
V: TRBV7-9
length: 14
D: .

CDR3: CASSAGTGFLRDTEAFF
DNA: TGTGCCAGCAGCGCCGGGACAGGGTTCCTCCGGGACACTGAAGCTTTCTTT
J: TRBJ1-1
size: .
V: TRBV9
length: 17
D: TRBD1

CDR3: CASSLAPTGTGYYNEQFF
DNA: TGTGCCAGCAGCTTGGCCCCAACCGGGACAGGGTACTACAATGAGCAGTTCTTC
J: TRBJ2-1
size: .
V: TRBV5-6
length: 18
D: TRBD1

CDR3: CASSQQLAGEYNEQFF
DNA: TGTGCCAGCAGCCAACAACTAGCGGGGGAGTACAATGAGCAGTTCTTC
J: TRBJ2-1
size: medium-sized
V: TRBV4-2
length: 16
D: TRBD2

CDR3: CASSFLPEPSYGYTF
DNA: TGTGCCAGCAGTTTTTTGCCAGAACCTTCCTATGGCTACACCTTC
J: TRBJ1-2
size: once
V: TRBV27
length: 15
D: .

CDR3: CASTGGLRDCRTQYF
DNA: TGCGCCAGCACCGGGGGTCTCAGGGACTGTAGGACCCAGTACTTC
J: TRBJ2-5
size: .
V: TRBV23-1
length: 15
D: .

CDR3: CASSLDGTGEGQPQHF
DNA: TGTGCCAGCAGTTTAGACGGGACAGGGGAGGGTCAGCCCCAGCATTTT
J: TRBJ1-5
size: .
V: TRBV27
length: 16
D: TRBD1

CDR3: CASSQGPGQPGSYEQYF
DNA: TGCGCCAGCAGCCAAGGCCCGGGACAGCCGGGATCCTACGAGCAGTACTTC
J: TRBJ2-7
size: .
V: TRBV4-3
length: 17
D: TRBD1

CDR3: CARSGTSGRAISGGPYEQYF
DNA: TGTGCCAGATCCGGGACTAGCGGGAGGGCCATTTCTGGGGGCCCTTACGAGCAGTACTTC
J: TRBJ2-7
size: .
V: TRBV19
length: 20
D: TRBD2

CDR3: CASSFLGAGEQFF
DNA: TGTGCCAGCAGCTTTTTGGGGGCCGGTGAGCAGTTCTTC
J: TRBJ2-1
size: .
V: TRBV11-2
length: 13
D: .

CDR3: CASSFGLGRYNEQFF
DNA: TGTGCCAGTAGTTTCGGACTAGGCAGGTACAATGAGCAGTTCTTC
J: TRBJ2-1
size: .
V: TRBV19
length: 15
D: TRBD2

CDR3: CASSPMRTGTEQFF
DNA: TGTGCCAGCAGCCCAATGAGGACAGGGACTGAGCAGTTCTTC
J: TRBJ2-1
size: .
V: TRBV5-6
length: 14
D: TRBD1

CDR3: CASSPFSNQPQHF
DNA: TGTGCCAGCAGCCCCTTCAGCAATCAGCCCCAGCATTTT
J: TRBJ1-5
size: .
V: TRBV7-9
length: 13
D: .

CDR3: CASSSSRTGRTDTQYF
DNA: TGTGCCAGCAGCTCATCTAGGACAGGACGCACAGATACGCAGTATTTT
J: TRBJ2-3
size: .
V: TRBV7-2
length: 16
D: TRBD1

CDR3: CASSAGQGGEKLFF
DNA: TGTGCCAGCTCAGCGGGACAGGGTGGCGAAAAACTGTTTTTT
J: TRBJ1-4
size: .
V: TRBV18
length: 14
D: TRBD1

CDR3: CASSLRGSSYNEQFF
DNA: TGTGCCAGCAGTTTGAGGGGGTCCTCCTACAATGAGCAGTTCTTC
J: TRBJ2-1
size: once
V: TRBV27
length: 15
D: .

CDR3: CASSLGDRINSPLHF
DNA: TGTGCCAGCAGCTTAGGGGACAGGATTAATTCACCCCTCCACTTT
J: TRBJ1-6
size: .
V: TRBV7-2
length: 15
D: TRBD1

CDR3: CASRDDRLNTEAFF
DNA: TGTGCCAGCAGGGACGACAGGCTGAACACTGAAGCTTTCTTT
J: TRBJ1-1
size: .
V: TRBV2
length: 14
D: .

CDR3: CASSEGTSSDEQFF
DNA: TGTGCCAGCAGTGAAGGGACTAGCAGCGATGAGCAGTTCTTC
J: TRBJ2-1
size: once
V: TRBV6-1
length: 14
D: TRBD2

CDR3: CAWRDNSYEQYF
DNA: TGTGCCTGGAGGGACAACTCCTACGAGCAGTACTTC
J: TRBJ2-7
size: .
V: TRBV30
length: 12
D: .

CDR3: CASSQDDRGAPVYGYTF
DNA: TGCGCCAGCAGCCAAGATGATCGCGGGGCCCCAGTCTATGGCTACACCTTC
J: TRBJ1-2
size: .
V: TRBV4-3
length: 17
D: .

CDR3: CASSVDYDSNQPQHF
DNA: TGTGCCAGCAGCGTCGACTACGATAGCAATCAGCCCCAGCATTTT
J: TRBJ1-5
size: .
V: TRBV6-5
length: 15
D: .

CDR3: CASSLQRYGYTF
DNA: TGTGCCAGCAGTTTACAGCGATATGGCTACACCTTC
J: TRBJ1-2
size: .
V: TRBV28
length: 12
D: .

CDR3: CASRADTQYF
DNA: TGTGCCAGCAGGGCCGATACGCAGTATTTT
J: TRBJ2-3
size: .
V: TRBV28
length: 10
D: .

CDR3: CASSLEGGHGTEAFF
DNA: TGTGCCAGCAGCTTGGAGGGGGGGCACGGCACTGAAGCTTTCTTT
J: TRBJ1-1
size: .
V: TRBV7-9
length: 15
D: .

CDR3: CASSLGLAGTSSYNEQFF
DNA: TGTGCCAGCAGCTTAGGACTAGCGGGCACCAGCTCCTACAATGAGCAGTTCTTC
J: TRBJ2-1
size: .
V: TRBV7-2
length: 18
D: TRBD2

CDR3: CASSLDSPYEQYF
DNA: TGCGCCAGCAGCTTGGACAGCCCCTACGAGCAGTACTTC
J: TRBJ2-7
size: .
V: TRBV5-1
length: 13
D: .

CDR3: CASSSGLAYNEQFF
DNA: TGTGCCAGCAGCTCGGGACTGGCCTACAATGAGCAGTTCTTC
J: TRBJ2-1
size: .
V: TRBV7-2
length: 14
D: .

CDR3: CASSLIPTGEQFF
DNA: TGCGCCAGCAGCTTGATTCCAACAGGGGAGCAGTTCTTC
J: TRBJ2-1
size: .
V: TRBV5-1
length: 13
D: .

CDR3: CASSTPSGANVLTF
DNA: TGTGCCAGCAGCACTCCCTCTGGGGCCAACGTCCTGACTTTC
J: TRBJ2-6
size: .
V: TRBV6-7
length: 14
D: .

CDR3: CASIQGNEQFF
DNA: TGTGCCAGCATCCAGGGCAATGAGCAGTTCTTC
J: TRBJ2-1
size: .
V: TRBV28
length: 11
D: .

CDR3: CASSPSSSSYNEQFF
DNA: TGTGCCAGCAGTCCTTCGAGTAGCTCCTACAATGAGCAGTTCTTC
J: TRBJ2-1
size: .
V: TRBV27
length: 15
D: .

CDR3: CAIRGSSGTKYNEQFF
DNA: TGTGCCATCCGGGGGTCTAGCGGAACCAAGTACAATGAGCAGTTCTTC
J: TRBJ2-1
size: few
V: TRBV10-3
length: 16
D: TRBD2

CDR3: CASSRDRENTEAFF
DNA: TGTGCCAGCTCACGGGACAGGGAGAACACTGAAGCTTTCTTT
J: TRBJ1-1
size: few
V: TRBV18
length: 14
D: TRBD1

CDR3: CASSWGGETQYF
DNA: TGTGCCAGCAGCTGGGGGGGGGAGACCCAGTACTTC
J: TRBJ2-5
size: .
V: TRBV7-9
length: 12
D: TRBD2

CDR3: CASSLAQGANYEQYF
DNA: TGTGCTAGCAGCCTCGCGCAAGGGGCCAATTACGAGCAGTACTTC
J: TRBJ2-7
size: .
V: TRBV7-7
length: 15
D: .

CDR3: CASSFQGQGASYEQYF
DNA: TGTGCCAGCAGTTTCCAAGGACAGGGGGCGTCCTACGAGCAGTACTTC
J: TRBJ2-7
size: few
V: TRBV6-5
length: 16
D: TRBD1

CDR3: CAWSAYRGNEKLFF
DNA: TGTGCCTGGAGTGCATACAGGGGGAATGAAAAACTGTTTTTT
J: TRBJ1-4
size: .
V: TRBV30
length: 14
D: TRBD1

CDR3: CASSISGPSNQPQHF
DNA: TGTGCCAGTAGTATTTCAGGTCCAAGCAATCAGCCCCAGCATTTT
J: TRBJ1-5
size: .
V: TRBV19
length: 15
D: .

CDR3: CASSGTGTDSNEKLFF
DNA: TGTGCCAGCAGTGGGACCGGGACAGATTCTAATGAAAAACTGTTTTTT
J: TRBJ1-4
size: .
V: TRBV27
length: 16
D: TRBD1

CDR3: CASSAQGSNQPQHF
DNA: TGTGCCAGCAGTGCCCAGGGAAGCAATCAGCCCCAGCATTTT
J: TRBJ1-5
size: .
V: TRBV6-1
length: 14
D: .

CDR3: CSVGLAGQYNEQFF
DNA: TGCAGCGTGGGACTAGCGGGTCAGTACAATGAGCAGTTCTTC
J: TRBJ2-1
size: .
V: TRBV29-1
length: 14
D: TRBD2

CDR3: CASSPAGVAAYSGNTIYF
DNA: TGTGCCAGCTCACCTGCTGGAGTAGCAGCCTACTCTGGAAACACCATATATTTT
J: TRBJ1-3
size: once
V: TRBV18
length: 18
D: .

CDR3: CASSPESGGSSIPQYF
DNA: TGCGCCAGCAGCCCGGAGAGCGGGGGGTCCTCCATACCGCAGTATTTT
J: TRBJ2-3
size: once
V: TRBV5-1
length: 16
D: TRBD2